The 20 T cell receptor beta chains in this list originate from one sample, sequenced in a study of blood T cells in healthy people across ages. Using a J-beta primer mix together with a sample-barcoded 5' primer, a second PCR was run for roughly 7 to 11 cycles. From the 5' RACE reads, TCRdb called clonotypes with MiXCR, one entry per CDR3 protein. The table lists more than 700,000 distinct CDR3 sequences, about 46% of them singletons. The specimen sequenced was blood. The receptors derive from a man aged 80 or over in good health.

The chain combines TRBV5-4 with TRBJ2-5; D remains unclear. V was shortened by 6 bases and J by 4 bases, with 10 bases between the two germline ends. The germline V gene has CDR1 SGHNT and CDR2 YYREEE (reference sequence). The CDR3 runs to 12 residues. The CDR3 DNA reads as TGTGCCAGCAAGCCGGTTGGAGAGACCCAGTACTTC. Amino acid sequence: CASKPVGETQYF.

The gene calls are TRBV10-3 and TRBJ2-5, with 8 nucleotides matching TRBD1. V dropped 7 bases and J dropped 5; count of bases not matched to a gene: 6. The CDR3 is made up of 13 amino acids. Germline V gene data show CDR1 as ENHRY and CDR2 as SYGVKD. CDR3 sequence reads: CAITTGERETQYF. The CDR3 coding sequence is TGTGCCATCACGACAGGGGAACGCGAGACCCAGTACTTC.

This chain uses TRBV5-1 with TRBJ1-5; no definite D call. The CDR3 consists of 13 residues. The germline CDR1 and CDR2 sequences are SGHRS and YFSETQ. V shed 4 bases and J shed 6 bases, with 11 bases lying between them. The CDR3 reads CASSLWGGQPQHF. The CDR3 bases are TGCGCCAGCAGCCTCTGGGGAGGTCAGCCCCAGCATTTT.

This chain connects TRBV5-1 to TRBJ2-3; no definite D call. Per the germline V gene, CDR1 is SGHRS and CDR2 is YFSETQ. The CDR3 loop spans 14 amino acids. The V end was cut by 4 bases, the J end by 2 bases, with 11 bases between. CDR3 in DNA: TGCGCCAGCAGCCCCCCCAGTGCCACAGATACGCAGTATTTT. Translated, it gives CASSPPSATDTQYF.

This clonotype came up many times. The V and J genes are TRBV20-1 and TRBJ2-1, with TRBD2 matching over 8 bases. In germline, CDR1 is DFQATT, CDR2 SNEGSKA (reference sequence). V lost 2 bases and J lost 1; bases outside the gene matches: 4. The CDR3 has 15 amino acids. The CDR3 reads CSARPSGLSYNEQFF. As DNA, the CDR3 is TGCAGTGCTAGACCTAGCGGGCTGTCCTACAATGAGCAGTTCTTC.

This chain connects TRBV30 to TRBJ2-5, with TRBD2 matching 12 bases. With 1 base clipped from V and 1 base from J, the junction kept 1 base outside the gene matches. The CDR3 consists of 15 residues. The germline V gene encodes CDR1 GTSNPN and CDR2 SVGIG (reference sequence). CDR3 sequence: CAWSAGLAGQETQYF. The CDR3 DNA reads as TGTGCCTGGAGTGCGGGACTAGCGGGCCAAGAGACCCAGTACTTC. Using reference TRBV30 and TRBJ2-5 for the parts outside the CDR3, the full variable domain is SQTIHQWPATLVQPVGSPLSLECTVEGTSNPNLYWYRQAAGRGLQLLFYSVGIGQISSEVPQNLSASRPQDRQFILSSKKLLLSDSGFYLCAWSAGLAGQETQYFGPGTRLLVL.

Comments on this clonotype: An end of the junction does not agree with germline; a read error may underlie this. V and J are TRBV7-2 and TRBJ2-3; TRBD1 aligns across 7 bases. From germline, CDR1 is SGHTA and CDR2 FQGNSA. The CDR3 is 14 residues long. The CDR3 DNA is TGTGCCAGCAGCCCGGACAGGTCCACAGGTACGCAGTATTTT. Protein sequence: CASSPDRSTGTQYF.

The V gene is TRBV27, the J gene TRBJ2-7; D unresolved. The V gene's germline CDR1 is MNHEY and CDR2 SMNVEV (reference sequence). The CDR3 length is 14 residues. V was shortened by 2 bases and J by 3 bases, with 11 bases between the two germline ends. The CDR3 sequence is CASSLNGRNYEQYF. The DNA for the CDR3 is TGTGCCAGCAGTTTAAACGGTAGAAACTACGAGCAGTACTTC.

This rearrangement joins TRBV12-3 or TRBV12-4 to TRBJ2-4; D might be TRBD1 (6 bases). This CDR3 comprises 13 residues. V was pared by 6 bases and J by 5 bases, with 11 bases between. CDR3 amino acids: CASSPGVENIQYF. In DNA, the CDR3 is TGTGCCAGCAGCCCAGGGGTTGAAAACATTCAGTACTTC.

The CDR3 protein is CSGDFRFEAFF. The CDR3 DNA follows: TGCAGTGGAGATTTTCGGTTTGAAGCTTTCTTT. This chain joins TRBV20-1 and TRBJ1-1; no firm D call. The germline gives CDR1 DFQATT, CDR2 SNEGSKA (reference sequence). CDR3 length equals 11 residues. Trimming removed 7 bases from V and 7 bases from J, with 13 bases in between.

This chain links TRBV4-2 with TRBJ2-5, with D possibly TRBD2 on 6 matching bases. This CDR3 is built from 14 residues. Germline loops: CDR1 LGHNA, CDR2 YNFKEQ. With 0 bases removed from V and 5 bases from J, the gap between germline ends came to 10 bases. CDR3 DNA sequence: TGTGCCAGCAGCCAAGAAGTTAGCGGCGAGACCCAGTACTTC. This translates into CASSQEVSGETQYF.

The sample holds a few counts of this clonotype. The chain has TRBV7-9 and TRBJ1-2; D may be TRBD1 (6 bases). CDR3 length: 13 residues. From germline, CDR1 is SEHNR and CDR2 FQNEAQ (reference sequence). Trimming shortened V by 1 base and J by 8 bases, and 11 bases separated the two germline ends. The DNA of the CDR3 is TGTGCCAGCAGCTTAGGGACAGCCCGGGGCTACACCTTC. Translation gives CASSLGTARGYTF. The whole variable domain, filled in from reference TRBV7-9 and TRBJ1-2, reads DTGVSQNPRHKITKRGQNVTFRCDPISEHNRLYWYRQTLGQGPEFLTYFQNEAQLEKSRLLSDRFSAERPKGSFSTLEIQRTEQGDSAMYLCASSLGTARGYTFGSGTRLTVV.

This clonotype was counted only a few times. The chain combines TRBV6-5 with TRBJ2-1, with D hard to call. Germline CDR1 is MNHEY and CDR2 is SVGAGI. V lost 6 bases and J 3 bases, leaving 9 bases between the germline ends. The CDR3 runs to 13 residues. The CDR3 nucleotides read TGTGCCAGCAGCCCGAGGTACTACAATGAGCAGTTCTTC. This codes for CASSPRYYNEQFF.

The chain combines TRBV21-1 with TRBJ2-1; the D segment call TRBD1 is taken from the table without a DNA check. TRBV21-1 corresponds to a pseudogene. The CDR3 contains 16 residues. CDR3 protein: CASGKVRQGVGGEQFF. Here the CDR3 DNA reads TGTGCCAGCGGCAAAGTCCGGCAGGGGGTCGGCGGTGAGCAGTTCTTC.

This clonotype has more than one count but fewer than ten. The chain recombines TRBV7-2 with TRBJ2-1, with TRBD2 matching over 10 bases. The CDR3 is 14 residues long. V shed 4 bases and J 10 bases; nucleotides not matched to a gene: 7. Germline CDR1 reads SGHTA; CDR2 reads FQGNSA. The CDR3 coding sequence is TGTGCCAGCAGCTCGGGACTAGCGAGGCGGGAGCAGTTCTTC. Translation: CASSSGLARREQFF.

To note about this clonotype: This may be a read error, as it is one base from a much larger clone. The V call is TRBV28, the J call TRBJ2-1, with 8 bases aligning to TRBD2. This CDR3 is 18 amino acids long. Germline CDR1 and CDR2: MDHEN and SYDVKM. CDR3: CASKARREAFRSDNGQFF. For the CDR3, the DNA is TGTGCCAGCAAGGCACGGCGGGAGGCCTTCCGATCCGACAATGGGCAGTTCTTC.

This clonotype was observed a few times. The chain has TRBV5-1 and TRBJ2-5, with a weak D call TRBD2 (6 bases). The CDR3 runs 15 residues. V was trimmed by 0 bases and J by 0 bases, leaving 9 bases between them. Looked up from germline, CDR1 is SGHRS and CDR2 is YFSETQ. This CDR3 is CASSLAGLNQETQYF. The CDR3, as DNA: TGCGCCAGCAGCTTGGCGGGACTCAACCAAGAGACCCAGTACTTC.

In DNA, the CDR3 is TGCAGTGCTAGAGATCGGGACAGCCATCAGCCCCAGCATTTT. This encodes CSARDRDSHQPQHF. The genes are TRBV20-1 and TRBJ1-5; 7 bases agree with TRBD1. V dropped 0 bases and J dropped 5; count of bases not matched to a gene: 4. Germline V gene data show CDR1 as DFQATT and CDR2 as SNEGSKA (reference sequence). The CDR3 extends over 14 amino acids.

The chain employs TRBV27 and TRBJ1-2, with D hard to call. The V end lost 2 bases, the J end lost 3 bases, and 10 bases lay between the germline ends. CDR3 size: 14 residues. Germline lookup yields CDR1 MNHEY and CDR2 SMNVEV (reference sequence). The CDR3 spells CASSLGIEHYGYTF. CDR3 in DNA: TGTGCCAGCAGTTTAGGGATCGAGCACTATGGCTACACCTTC.

This clonotype has a handful of counts. V and J are TRBV7-9 and TRBJ2-3, with a weak D call TRBD1 (6 bases). Trimming left V 1 base short and J 4 bases short, with 15 bases between. In germline, CDR1 is SEHNR, CDR2 FQNEAQ (reference sequence). This CDR3 has 16 residues. CDR3 DNA sequence: TGTGCCAGCAGCTTAGGGAGCAGGGGAATCGCAGATACGCAGTATTTT. This encodes CASSLGSRGIADTQYF.